This T cell receptor beta chain was captured in a study of technical replicates of blood from a handful of donors. Generated by immunoSEQ multiplex PCR, the TCRdb table keeps only in-frame clones and is missing some. In the table there are almost 90,000 clones, 85% to 95% of which are singletons. The germline CDR1 and CDR2 sequences are SGHRS and YFSETQ. V lost 1 base to trimming and J lost 3 bases; unmatched junction nucleotides: 3. The CDR3 has 14 amino acids. The chain joins TRBV5-1 to TRBJ1-2; 7 nucleotides align to TRBD1. Input material: T cells isolated from PBMCs. This sequence originates from a human donor in good health. In DNA form, the CDR3 reads TGCGCCAGCAGCTTGACAGGGGAGGACTATGGCTACACCTTC. Amino acids: CASSLTGEDYGYTF. Drawing the rest from reference TRBV5-1 and TRBJ1-2, the complete variable domain is KAGVTQTPRYLIKTRGQQVTLSCSPISGHRSVSWYQQTPGQGLQFLFEYFSETQRNKGNFPGRFSGRQFSNSRSEMNVSTLELGDSALYLCASSLTGEDYGYTFGSGTRLTVV.